The 10 T cell receptor beta chains below come from one sample, sequenced in a study of blood T cell repertoires in COVID-19. TCRdb's table, derived via immunoSEQ multiplex PCR, lists solely in-frame clones and lacks some. The table lists some 400,000 clones, around 84% of them singletons. Sequenced input: peripheral blood. The receptors were gathered from a human donor in a cohort sampled during active COVID-19.

This clone was observed a single time. CDR3 in amino acids: CASSQDVSLGEPSYEQYF. CDR3 coding DNA: TGCGCCAGCAGCCAAGACGTGTCGTTGGGAGAACCTTCCTACGAGCAGTACTTC. This chain links TRBV4-1 with TRBJ2-7; perhaps TRBD2 as D (5 bases). V lost 0 bases and J 1 base, leaving 19 bases between the germline ends. Per germline, CDR1 MGHRA and CDR2 YSYEKL. CDR3 length: 18 residues.

This clone appeared a few times. This chain uses TRBV7-9 with TRBJ2-2; D call uncertain. Germline loops: CDR1 SEHNR, CDR2 FQNEAQ (reference sequence). V gave up 2 bases and J gave up 0 bases, with 4 bases separating them. This CDR3 has 14 residues. The CDR3 is CASSLRPNTGELFF. As DNA, the CDR3 is TGTGCCAGCAGCTTACGTCCGAACACCGGGGAGCTGTTTTTT.

This chain joins TRBV4-1 and TRBJ2-5; 8 bases map to TRBD2. The germline V gene encodes CDR1 MGHRA and CDR2 YSYEKL. Trimming took 3 bases from V and 1 from J; bases not matched to a gene: 7. The CDR3 has 16 amino acids. CDR3 protein: CASSHPRGGTQETQYF. For the CDR3, the DNA is TGCGCCAGCAGCCATCCCCGGGGGGGGACCCAAGAGACCCAGTACTTC.

J is TRBJ2-5 and V is TRBV13; 8 bases map to TRBD2. CDR1 PRHDT and CDR2 FYEKMQ come from the germline V gene (reference sequence). After removal of 3 bases from V and 1 base from J, the junction contained 4 bases not matched to a gene. The CDR3 covers 15 residues. CDR3 loop: CASSFFGGGQETQYF. CDR3 nucleotide sequence: TGTGCCAGCAGCTTCTTCGGGGGGGGCCAAGAGACCCAGTACTTC. Full variable domain (rest looked up from reference TRBV13 and TRBJ2-5): AAGVIQSPRHLIKEKRETATLKCYPIPRHDTVYWYQQGPGQDPQFLISFYEKMQSDKGSIPDRFSAQQFSDYHSELNMSSLELGDSALYFCASSFFGGGQETQYFGPGTRLLVL.

The J gene is TRBJ2-3, the V gene TRBV7-9; the D gene is possibly TRBD1 (5 bases). Trimming cost V 1 base and J 1 base, with 18 bases left between them. Germline V CDR1 and CDR2: SEHNR, FQNEAQ (reference sequence). CDR3 length: 18 amino acids. CDR3 coding DNA: TGTGCCAGCAGCTTAGGAGCTGCAGGGCCGCCCGGCACAGATACGCAGTATTTT. This translates into CASSLGAAGPPGTDTQYF.

Turning to this clone: Relative to the germline gene, one junction end is altered; a read error may explain this. The V gene is TRBV19, the J gene TRBJ2-3, with 7 bases identical to TRBD2. In germline, CDR1 is LNHDA, CDR2 SQIVND (reference sequence). The length of the CDR3 is 15 residues. CDR3 coding DNA: TGTGCCAGTAGTAGGAGGGAGGGAATAGCAGACACGCAGTATTTT. It specifies CASSRREGIADTQYF.

The J gene is TRBJ2-5, the V gene TRBV11-1, with D possibly TRBD2 on 5 matching bases. The CDR3 sequence is 15 residues long. V dropped 5 bases and J dropped 1 base, with 14 bases sitting between them. CDR1 SGHAT and CDR2 FQDESV come from the germline V gene (reference sequence). DNA for the CDR3: TGTGCCAGCAGCGCCCGGACCGGACTCCAAGAGACCCAGTACTTC. Residues: CASSARTGLQETQYF.

This clone has only one observation. The chain recombines TRBV3-1 (or the pseudogene TRBV3-2) with TRBJ2-1; D might be TRBD1 (6 bases). CDR1 and CDR2 (germline): LGHDT, YNNKEL (reference sequence). V gave up 5 bases and J gave up 7 bases, with 15 bases separating them. CDR3 length: 14 residues. CDR3 DNA sequence: TGTGCCAGCAGCAATGGACAGACCTTAAATGAGCAGTTCTTC. Translation gives CASSNGQTLNEQFF.

The chain combines TRBV28 with TRBJ1-6, with D unresolved. CDR1 is MDHEN and CDR2 is SYDVKM in the germline V gene. The CDR3 is made up of 12 amino acids. Trimming stripped 6 bases from V and 6 bases from J, with 6 bases between. CDR3: CASSRSNSPLHF. In DNA form, the CDR3 reads TGTGCCAGCAGCCGGAGTAATTCACCCCTCCACTTT.

The J gene is TRBJ1-5, the V gene TRBV6-6; possibly TRBD1 for D (5 bases). V lost 2 bases and J lost 4, with 15 bases in between. Germline V CDR1 and CDR2: MNHNY, SVGAGI (reference sequence). The CDR3 sequence is 16 residues long. The CDR3 sequence: CASSYLDPTGNQPQHF. CDR3 nucleotides: TGTGCCAGCAGTTACCTAGATCCAACAGGAAATCAGCCCCAGCATTTT.